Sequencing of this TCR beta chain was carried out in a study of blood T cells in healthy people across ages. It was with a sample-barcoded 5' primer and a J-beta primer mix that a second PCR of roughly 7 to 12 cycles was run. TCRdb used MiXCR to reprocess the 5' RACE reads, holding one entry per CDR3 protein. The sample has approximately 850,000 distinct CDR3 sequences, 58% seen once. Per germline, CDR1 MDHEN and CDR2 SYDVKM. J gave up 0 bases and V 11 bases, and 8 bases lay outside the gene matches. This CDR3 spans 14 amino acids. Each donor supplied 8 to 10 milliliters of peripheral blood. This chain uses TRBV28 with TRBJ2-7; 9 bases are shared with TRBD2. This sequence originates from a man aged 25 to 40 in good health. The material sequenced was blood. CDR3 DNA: TGTGCCTGCCGGGTTAGCGGGAGCTCCTACGAGCAGTACTTC. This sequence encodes CACRVSGSSYEQYF. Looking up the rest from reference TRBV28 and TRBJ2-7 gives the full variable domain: DVKVTQSSRYLVKRTGEKVFLECVQDMDHENMFWYRQDPGLGLRLIYFSYDVKMKEKGDIPEGYSVSREKKERFSLILESASTNQTSMYLCACRVSGSSYEQYFGPGTRLTVT.